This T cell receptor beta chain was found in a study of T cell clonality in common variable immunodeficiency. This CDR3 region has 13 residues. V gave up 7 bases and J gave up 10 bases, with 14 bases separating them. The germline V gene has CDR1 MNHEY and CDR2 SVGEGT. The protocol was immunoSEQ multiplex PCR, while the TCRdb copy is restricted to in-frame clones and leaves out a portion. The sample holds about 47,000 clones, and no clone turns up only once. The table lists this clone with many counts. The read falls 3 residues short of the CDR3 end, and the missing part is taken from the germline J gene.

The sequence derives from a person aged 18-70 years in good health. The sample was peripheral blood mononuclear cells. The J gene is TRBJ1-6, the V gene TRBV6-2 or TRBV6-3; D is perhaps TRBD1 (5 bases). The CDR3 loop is CASKSQGLSPLHF. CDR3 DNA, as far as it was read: TGTGCCAGCAAAAGCCAGGGTTTGTCACCC.